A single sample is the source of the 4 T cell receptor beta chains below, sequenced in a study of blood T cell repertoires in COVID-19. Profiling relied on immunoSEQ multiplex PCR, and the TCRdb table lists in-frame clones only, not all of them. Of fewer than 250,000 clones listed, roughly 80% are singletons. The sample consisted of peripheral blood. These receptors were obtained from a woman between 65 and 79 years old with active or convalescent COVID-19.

CDR3 nucleotides: TGTGCCAGCAGCATCAGGGGTTTTAACACCGGGGAGCTGTTTTTT. As protein: CASSIRGFNTGELFF. The rearrangement uses TRBV5-6 and TRBJ2-2, with D maybe TRBD1 (6 bases). CDR1 SGHDT and CDR2 YYEEEE come from the germline V gene. The CDR3 is 15 amino acids. The germline V and J ends were trimmed by 4 bases and 2 bases, with 12 bases remaining between them.

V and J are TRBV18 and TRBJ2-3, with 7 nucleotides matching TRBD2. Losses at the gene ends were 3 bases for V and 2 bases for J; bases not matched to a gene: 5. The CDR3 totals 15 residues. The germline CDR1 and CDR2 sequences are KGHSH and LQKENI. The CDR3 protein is CASSPTSSVTDTQYF. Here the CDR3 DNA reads TGTGCCAGCTCACCGACTAGCAGTGTCACAGATACGCAGTATTTT.

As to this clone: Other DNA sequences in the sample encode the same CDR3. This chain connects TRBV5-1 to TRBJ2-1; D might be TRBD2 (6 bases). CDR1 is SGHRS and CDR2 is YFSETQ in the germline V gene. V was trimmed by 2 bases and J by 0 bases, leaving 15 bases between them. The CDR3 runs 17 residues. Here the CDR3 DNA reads TGCGCCAGCAGCTTAGGAAGCGGGCCGAGCTCCTACAATGAGCAGTTCTTC. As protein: CASSLGSGPSSYNEQFF.

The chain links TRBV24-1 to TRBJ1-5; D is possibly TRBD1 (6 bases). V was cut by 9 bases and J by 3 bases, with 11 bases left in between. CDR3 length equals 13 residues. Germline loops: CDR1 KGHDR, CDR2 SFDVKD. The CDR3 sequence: CATSQGHNQPQHF. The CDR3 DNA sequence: TGTGCCACCTCCCAGGGACACAATCAGCCCCAGCATTTT.